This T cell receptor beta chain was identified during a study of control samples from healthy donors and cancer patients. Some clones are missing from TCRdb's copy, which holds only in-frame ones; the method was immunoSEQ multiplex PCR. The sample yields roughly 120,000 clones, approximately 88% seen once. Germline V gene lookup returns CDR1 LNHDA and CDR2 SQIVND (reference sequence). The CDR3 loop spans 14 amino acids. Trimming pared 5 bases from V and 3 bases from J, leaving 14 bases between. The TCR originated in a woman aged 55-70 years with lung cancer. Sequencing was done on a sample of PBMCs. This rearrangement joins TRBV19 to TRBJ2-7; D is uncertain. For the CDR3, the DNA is TGTGCCAGTAGTTCCCCCAGTACGATCTACGAGCAGTACTTC. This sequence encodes CASSSPSTIYEQYF.